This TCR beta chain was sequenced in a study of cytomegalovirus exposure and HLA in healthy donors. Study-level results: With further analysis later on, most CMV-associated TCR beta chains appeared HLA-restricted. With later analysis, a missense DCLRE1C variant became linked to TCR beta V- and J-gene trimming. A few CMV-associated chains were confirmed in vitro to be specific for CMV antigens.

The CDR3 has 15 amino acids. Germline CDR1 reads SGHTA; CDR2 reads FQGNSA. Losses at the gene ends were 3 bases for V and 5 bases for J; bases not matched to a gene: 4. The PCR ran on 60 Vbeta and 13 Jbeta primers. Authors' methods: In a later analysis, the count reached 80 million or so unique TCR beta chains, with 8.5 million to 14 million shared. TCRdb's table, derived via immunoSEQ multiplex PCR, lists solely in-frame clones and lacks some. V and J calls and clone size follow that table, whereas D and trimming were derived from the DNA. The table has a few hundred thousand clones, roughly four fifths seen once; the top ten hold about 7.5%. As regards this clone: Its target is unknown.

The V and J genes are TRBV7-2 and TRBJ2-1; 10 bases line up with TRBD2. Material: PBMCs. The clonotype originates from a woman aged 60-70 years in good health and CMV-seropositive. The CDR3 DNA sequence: TGTGCCAGCAGCTTCTGGACTAGCGGAAACAATGAGCAGTTCTTC. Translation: CASSFWTSGNNEQFF.